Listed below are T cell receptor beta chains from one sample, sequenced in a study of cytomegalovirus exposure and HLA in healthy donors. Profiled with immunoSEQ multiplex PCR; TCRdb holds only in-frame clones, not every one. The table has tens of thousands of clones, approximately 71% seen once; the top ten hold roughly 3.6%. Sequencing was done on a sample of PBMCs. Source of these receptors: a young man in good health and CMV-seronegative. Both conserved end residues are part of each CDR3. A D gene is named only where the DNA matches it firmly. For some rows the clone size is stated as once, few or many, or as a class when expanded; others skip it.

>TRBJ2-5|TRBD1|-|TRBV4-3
TGCGCCAGCAGCCATAGTTCGACAGGGGGTGGGGAGACCCAGTACTTC
CASSHSSTGGGETQYF
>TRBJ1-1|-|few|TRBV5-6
TGTGCCAGCAGCTTGGGAGGGAACACTGAAGCTTTCTTT
CASSLGGNTEAFF
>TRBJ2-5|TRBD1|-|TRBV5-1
TGCGCCAGTCGGACAGGGTCGGTCGAGACCCAGTACTTC
CASRTGSVETQYF
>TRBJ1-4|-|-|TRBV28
TGTGCCAGCAGCCCAAGACGGGTTACTGAAAAACTGTTTTTT
CASSPRRVTEKLFF
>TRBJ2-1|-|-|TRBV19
TGTGCCAGTAGTATGTTTCGGGGGGCCCCCTACAATGAGCAGTTCTTC
CASSMFRGAPYNEQFF
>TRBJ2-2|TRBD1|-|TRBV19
TGTGCCAGTAGCCCCAGGGGGCGAGGCACCGGGGAGCTGTTTTTT
CASSPRGRGTGELFF
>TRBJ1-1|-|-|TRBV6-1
TGTGCCAGCAGGCTGAAGGGGCAAGATGACCCTGAAGCTTTCTTT
CASRLKGQDDPEAFF
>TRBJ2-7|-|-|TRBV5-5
TGTGCCAGCAGCGCGGAAGACCCTGAACAGTACTTC
CASSAEDPEQYF
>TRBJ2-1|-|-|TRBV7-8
TGTGCCAGCAGCTTTACAGGTTACCTGAACAATGAGCAGTTCTTC
CASSFTGYLNNEQFF
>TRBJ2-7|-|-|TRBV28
TGTGCCAGCAGTCCTATTTCCTACGAGCAGTACTTC
CASSPISYEQYF
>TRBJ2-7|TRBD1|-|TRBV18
TGTGCCAGCTCACCCTTGGACAGGGGAGGCGAGCAGTACTTC
CASSPLDRGGEQYF
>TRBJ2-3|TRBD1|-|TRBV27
TGTGCCAGCAGTGCCCGGGACAGGGAATATGCAGATACGCAGTATTTT
CASSARDREYADTQYF
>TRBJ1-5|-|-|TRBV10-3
TGTGCCATCAGTGAGTCGGGAGACGGCTTAAATCAGCCCCAGCATTTT
CAISESGDGLNQPQHF
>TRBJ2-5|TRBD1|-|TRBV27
TGTGCCAGCAGTCCGGGACAGTTGCGCGCCCAGTACTTC
CASSPGQLRAQYF
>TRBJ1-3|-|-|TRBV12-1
TGTGCCAGCAGCTTTGGGACAGCGCCCGGGAACACCATATATTTT
CASSFGTAPGNTIYF
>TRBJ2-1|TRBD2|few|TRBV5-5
TGTGCCAGCAGCTTGGTTAGCGGGGGGGACAATGAGCAGTTCTTC
CASSLVSGGDNEQFF
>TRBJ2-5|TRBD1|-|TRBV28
TGTGCCAGCAGTTTATTACAGGGGGGAGAGACCCAGTACTTC
CASSLLQGGETQYF
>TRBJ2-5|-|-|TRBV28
TGTGCCAGCAGTCCCAATCGGGACTCTCCCAGGGAGACCCAGTACTTC
CASSPNRDSPRETQYF
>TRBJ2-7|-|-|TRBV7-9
TGTGCCAGCGGGAGGGACACGCACTACGAGCAGTACTTC
CASGRDTHYEQYF
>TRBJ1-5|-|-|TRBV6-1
TGTGCCACCGAGGATCGCAGTTTCAATCAGCCCCAGCATTTT
CATEDRSFNQPQHF
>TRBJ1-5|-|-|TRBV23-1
TGCGCCAGCGGCGGATTATGGTACAATCAGCCCCAGCATTTT
CASGGLWYNQPQHF
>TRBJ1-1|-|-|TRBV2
TGTGCCAGCGTTGGAACAGCCGTGAACACTGAAGCTTTCTTT
CASVGTAVNTEAFF
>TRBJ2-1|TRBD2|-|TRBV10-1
TGCGCCAGCAGTGAGTCGTTCGGTAGCGGGTACAATGAGCAGTTCTTC
CASSESFGSGYNEQFF
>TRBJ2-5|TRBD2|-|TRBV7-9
TGTGCCAGCAGCTTCGCTAGCGGGATTGGTGATGAGACCCAGTACTTC
CASSFASGIGDETQYF
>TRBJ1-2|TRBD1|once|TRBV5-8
TGTGCCAGCATTCCAGGGGGCCACTATGGCTACACCTTC
CASIPGGHYGYTF
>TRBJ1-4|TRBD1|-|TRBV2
TGTGCCAGCAGTACTATAGACAGGGTTCCAGATGAAAAACTGTTTTTT
CASSTIDRVPDEKLFF
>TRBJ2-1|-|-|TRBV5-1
TGCGCCAGCAGCGGGACCCCCACAGGGCTTGAGCAGTTCTTC
CASSGTPTGLEQFF
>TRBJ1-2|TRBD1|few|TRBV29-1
TGCAGCGTGCAAGACAGGGGGCTAGATGGCTACACCTTC
CSVQDRGLDGYTF
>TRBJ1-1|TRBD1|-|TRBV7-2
TGTGCCAGCAGCTCAAACAGGGGGCGGCGCACTGAAGCTTTCTTT
CASSSNRGRRTEAFF
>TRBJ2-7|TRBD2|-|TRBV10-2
TGCGCCAGCAGTGAACTAGCGGGAGGGCCGGCGCAGTACTTC
CASSELAGGPAQYF
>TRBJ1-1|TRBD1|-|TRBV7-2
TGTGCCAGCAGCTTAAACCCCATCGGACAGGAGAACACTGAAGCTTTCTTT
CASSLNPIGQENTEAFF
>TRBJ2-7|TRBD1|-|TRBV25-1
TGTGCCAGCAGTAAAATTGGACAGGGGCGCGAGCAGTACTTC
CASSKIGQGREQYF
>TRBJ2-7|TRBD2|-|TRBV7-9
TGTGCCAGCAGCTTAGGGATTGCGGGAGGCTCGGCCGAGCAGTACTTC
CASSLGIAGGSAEQYF
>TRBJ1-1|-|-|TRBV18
TGTGCCAGCTCACCACGAGGGATGAACACTGAAGCTTTCTTT
CASSPRGMNTEAFF
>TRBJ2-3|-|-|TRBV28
TGTGCCAGCAGTTGGAACGGAGGGGATACGCAGTATTTT
CASSWNGGDTQYF
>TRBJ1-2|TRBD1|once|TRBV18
TGTGCCAGCTCACCCAGGACAGGGGCCGGCTATGGCTACACCTTC
CASSPRTGAGYGYTF
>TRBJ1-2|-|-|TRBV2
TGTGCCAGCAGTGCCTTGTTCTATGGCTACACCTTC
CASSALFYGYTF
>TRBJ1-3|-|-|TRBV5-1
TGCGCCAGCAGCTTGTTTGACTTCGGAAACACCATATATTTT
CASSLFDFGNTIYF
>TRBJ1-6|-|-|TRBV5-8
TGTGCCAGCAGCACCGGGACTGGCAAATTCAGACCCCTCCACTTT
CASSTGTGKFRPLHF
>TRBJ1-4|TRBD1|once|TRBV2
TGTGCCAGCAGAGGGGACAGGGGTAATGAAAAACTGTTTTTT
CASRGDRGNEKLFF
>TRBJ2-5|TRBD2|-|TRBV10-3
TGTGCCATCAGTGAGGGAGGGCGGGGGGGAGAGACCCAGTACTTC
CAISEGGRGGETQYF
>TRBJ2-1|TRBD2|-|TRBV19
TGTGCCAGTAGTGCACTAGCGGGGGGTAATTTAGAGCAGTTCTTC
CASSALAGGNLEQFF
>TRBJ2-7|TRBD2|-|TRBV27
TGTGCCAGCAGTTTATCACGTCCTAATAGCGGGAGGGCTTCGTACGAGCAGTACTTC
CASSLSRPNSGRASYEQYF
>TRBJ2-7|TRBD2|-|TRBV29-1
TGCAGCGTTCTATTTTCGGGTCTAGCGGAGACCAGCTACGAGCAGTACTTC
CSVLFSGLAETSYEQYF
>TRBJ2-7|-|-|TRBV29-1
TGCAGCGTTAAGCTGGGACTCTCGAATAAGTACGAGCAGTACTTC
CSVKLGLSNKYEQYF
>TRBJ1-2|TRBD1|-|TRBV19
TGTGCCAGTACTCAAAGGCCCGGACAGGGGTATGGCTACACCTTC
CASTQRPGQGYGYTF
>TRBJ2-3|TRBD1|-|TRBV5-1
TGCGCCAGCAGCTTGGTGGACAGGGGGAATGTGGGCACAGATACGCAGTATTTT
CASSLVDRGNVGTDTQYF
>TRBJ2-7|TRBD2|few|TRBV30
TGTGCCTGGAGTGTACATCGTAGAACTAGCGGGGGACGATACGAGCAGTACTTC
CAWSVHRRTSGGRYEQYF
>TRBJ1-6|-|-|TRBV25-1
TGTGCCAGCAGTGCCGGCAGGTGGAATTCACCCCTCCACTTT
CASSAGRWNSPLHF
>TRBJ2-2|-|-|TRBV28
TGTGCCAGCAGTTCCCATCGGGGGGCGGGAATTGTCGGAATCGGGGAGCTGTTTTTT
CASSSHRGAGIVGIGELFF